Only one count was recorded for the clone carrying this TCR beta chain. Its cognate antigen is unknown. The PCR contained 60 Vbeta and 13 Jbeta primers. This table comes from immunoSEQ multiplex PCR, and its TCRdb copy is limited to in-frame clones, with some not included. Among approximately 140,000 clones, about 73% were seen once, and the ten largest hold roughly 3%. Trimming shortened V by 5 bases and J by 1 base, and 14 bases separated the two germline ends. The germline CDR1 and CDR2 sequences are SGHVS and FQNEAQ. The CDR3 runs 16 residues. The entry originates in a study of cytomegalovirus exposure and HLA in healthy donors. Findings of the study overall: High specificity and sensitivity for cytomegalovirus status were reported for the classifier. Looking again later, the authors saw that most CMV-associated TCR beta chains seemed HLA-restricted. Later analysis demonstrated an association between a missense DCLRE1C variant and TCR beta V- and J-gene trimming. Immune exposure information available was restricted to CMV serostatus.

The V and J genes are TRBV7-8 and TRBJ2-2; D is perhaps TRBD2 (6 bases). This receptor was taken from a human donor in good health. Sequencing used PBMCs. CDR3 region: CASSNGIAVNTGELFF. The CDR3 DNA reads TGTGCCAGCAGCAACGGGATAGCGGTGAACACCGGGGAGCTGTTTTTT. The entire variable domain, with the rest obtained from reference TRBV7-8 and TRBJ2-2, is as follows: GAGVSQSPRYKVAKRGQDVALRCDPISGHVSLFWYQQALGQGPEFLTYFQNEAQLDKSGLPSDRFFAERPEGSVSTLKIQRTQQEDSAVYLCASSNGIAVNTGELFFGEGSRLTVL.